Included here is one T cell receptor (beta chain) sequence, with context. Germline assignment: CDR1 KGHSH and CDR2 LQKENI. The CDR3 has 14 residues. Trimming took 3 bases from V and 0 from J, leaving 8 bases between them. This sample was included in a study of T-cell reconstitution after alpha-beta-depleted transplantation in children. For TCRbeta, the library was prepared with unique molecular identifiers. TCRdb re-derived calls from the PCR reads in MiXCR, one entry per CDR3 protein. Among some 81,000 distinct CDR3 sequences, 14% were seen once, and the ten largest hold 25% to 30%. The chain uses TRBV18 and TRBJ1-2, with unresolved D. The sample consisted of PBMCs, mostly from graft donor cells, taken 180 days after TCRalphabeta/CD19-depleted stem cell transplant. The sequence derives from a male patient under 10 years old who had a stem cell transplant for acute lymphoblastic leukemia, so the T cells may come from the graft donor. The chain's CDR3 is CASSPRRTNYGYTF. The CDR3 DNA reads as TGTGCCAGCTCACCCCGACGGACTAACTATGGCTACACCTTC.